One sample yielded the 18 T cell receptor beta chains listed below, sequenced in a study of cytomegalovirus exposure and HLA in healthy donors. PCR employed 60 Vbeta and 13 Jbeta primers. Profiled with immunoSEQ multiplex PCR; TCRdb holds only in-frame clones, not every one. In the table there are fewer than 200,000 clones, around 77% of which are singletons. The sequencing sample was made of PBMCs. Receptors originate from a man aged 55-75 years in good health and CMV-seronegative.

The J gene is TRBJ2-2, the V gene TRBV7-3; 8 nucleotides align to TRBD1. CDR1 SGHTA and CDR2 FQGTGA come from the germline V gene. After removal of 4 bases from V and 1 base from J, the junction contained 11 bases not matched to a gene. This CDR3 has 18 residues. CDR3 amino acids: CASSWTGFGPGNTGELFF. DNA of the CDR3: TGTGCCAGCAGCTGGACAGGGTTTGGGCCCGGGAACACCGGGGAGCTGTTTTTT.

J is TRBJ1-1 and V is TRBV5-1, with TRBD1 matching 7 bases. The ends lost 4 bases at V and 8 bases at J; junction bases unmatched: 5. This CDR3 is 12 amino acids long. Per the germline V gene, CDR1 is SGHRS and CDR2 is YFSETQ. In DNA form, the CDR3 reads TGCGCCAGCAGCGTAGGGACAGAGGAAGCTTTCTTT. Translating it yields CASSVGTEEAFF.

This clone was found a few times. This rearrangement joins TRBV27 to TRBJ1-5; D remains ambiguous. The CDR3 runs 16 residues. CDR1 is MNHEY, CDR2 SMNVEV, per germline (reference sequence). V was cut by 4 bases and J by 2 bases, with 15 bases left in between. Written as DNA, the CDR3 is TGTGCCAGCAGTTCTATAACCCCTGGAGGCAATCAGCCCCAGCATTTT. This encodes CASSSITPGGNQPQHF.

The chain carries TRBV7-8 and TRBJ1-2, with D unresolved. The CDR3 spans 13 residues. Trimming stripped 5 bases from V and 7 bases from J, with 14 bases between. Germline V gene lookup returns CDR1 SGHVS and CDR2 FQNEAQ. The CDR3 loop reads CASSPDGVRGYTF. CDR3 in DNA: TGTGCCAGCAGCCCTGACGGGGTTCGTGGCTACACCTTC.

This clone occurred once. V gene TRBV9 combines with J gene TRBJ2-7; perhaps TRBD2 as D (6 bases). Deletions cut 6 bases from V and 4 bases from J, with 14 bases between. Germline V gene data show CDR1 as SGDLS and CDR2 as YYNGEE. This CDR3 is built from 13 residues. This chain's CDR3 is CASNRQGGYEQYF. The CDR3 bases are TGTGCCAGCAACCGCCAAGGAGGGTACGAGCAGTACTTC. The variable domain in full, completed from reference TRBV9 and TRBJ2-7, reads DSGVTQTPKHLITATGQRVTLRCSPRSGDLSVYWYQQSLDQGLQFLIQYYNGEERAKGNILERFSAQQFPDLHSELNLSSLELGDSALYFCASNRQGGYEQYFGPGTRLTVT.

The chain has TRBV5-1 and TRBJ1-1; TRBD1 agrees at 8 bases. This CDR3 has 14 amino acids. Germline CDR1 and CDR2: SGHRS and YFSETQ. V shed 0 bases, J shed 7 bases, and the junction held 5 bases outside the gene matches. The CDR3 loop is CASSLAGQGHEAFF. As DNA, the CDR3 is TGCGCCAGCAGCTTGGCCGGACAGGGCCATGAAGCTTTCTTT.

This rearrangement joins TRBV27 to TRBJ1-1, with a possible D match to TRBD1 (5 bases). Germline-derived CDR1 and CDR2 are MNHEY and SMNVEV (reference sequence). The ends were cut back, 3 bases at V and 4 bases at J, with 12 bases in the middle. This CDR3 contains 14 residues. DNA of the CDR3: TGTGCCAGCAGTTTGGGCGGGGGGTTCACTGAAGCTTTCTTT. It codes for CASSLGGGFTEAFF.

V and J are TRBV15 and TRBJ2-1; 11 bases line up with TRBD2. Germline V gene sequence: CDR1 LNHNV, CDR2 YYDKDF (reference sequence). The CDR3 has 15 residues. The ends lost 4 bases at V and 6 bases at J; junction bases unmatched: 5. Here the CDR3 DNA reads TGTGCCACCAGCATTAGACTAGCGGGACTCAATGAGCAGTTCTTC. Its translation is CATSIRLAGLNEQFF.

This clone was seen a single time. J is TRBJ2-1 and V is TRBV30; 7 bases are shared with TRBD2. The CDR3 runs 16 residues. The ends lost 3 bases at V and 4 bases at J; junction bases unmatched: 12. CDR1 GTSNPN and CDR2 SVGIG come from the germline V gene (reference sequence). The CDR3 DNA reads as TGTGCCTGGAGCGATCTCCTAGCGGAACTTTACAATGAGCAGTTCTTC. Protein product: CAWSDLLAELYNEQFF.

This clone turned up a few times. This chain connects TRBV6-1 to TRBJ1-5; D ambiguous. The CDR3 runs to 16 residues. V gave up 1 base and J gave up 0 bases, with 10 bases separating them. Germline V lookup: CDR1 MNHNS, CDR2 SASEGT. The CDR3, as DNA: TGTGCCAGCAGTGAAGGCAGACTACTTAGCAATCAGCCCCAGCATTTT. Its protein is CASSEGRLLSNQPQHF.

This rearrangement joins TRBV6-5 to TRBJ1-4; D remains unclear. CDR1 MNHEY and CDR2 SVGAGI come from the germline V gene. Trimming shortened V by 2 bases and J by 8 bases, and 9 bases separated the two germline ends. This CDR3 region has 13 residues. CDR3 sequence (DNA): TGTGCCAGCAGTTACACCGTGAGCGAAAAACTGTTTTTT. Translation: CASSYTVSEKLFF.

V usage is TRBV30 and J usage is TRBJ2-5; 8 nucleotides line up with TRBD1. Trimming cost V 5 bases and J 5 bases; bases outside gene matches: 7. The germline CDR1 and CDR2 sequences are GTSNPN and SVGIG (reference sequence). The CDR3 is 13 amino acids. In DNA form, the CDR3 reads TGTGCCTGGGACAGGGGCCTCCTCGAGACCCAGTACTTC. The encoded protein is CAWDRGLLETQYF.

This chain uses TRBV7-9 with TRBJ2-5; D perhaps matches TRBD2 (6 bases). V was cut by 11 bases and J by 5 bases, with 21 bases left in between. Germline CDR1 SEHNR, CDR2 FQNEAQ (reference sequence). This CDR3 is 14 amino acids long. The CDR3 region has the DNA TGTGCCGACGCAAAGGAGGGTCCCTTGGAGACCCAGTACTTC. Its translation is CADAKEGPLETQYF.

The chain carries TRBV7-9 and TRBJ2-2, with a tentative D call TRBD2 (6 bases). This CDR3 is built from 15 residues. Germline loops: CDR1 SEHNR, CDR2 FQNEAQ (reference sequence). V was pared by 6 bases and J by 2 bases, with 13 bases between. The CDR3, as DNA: TGTGCCAGCAGGTTGGGGGGACCAAACACCGGGGAGCTGTTTTTT. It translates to CASRLGGPNTGELFF.

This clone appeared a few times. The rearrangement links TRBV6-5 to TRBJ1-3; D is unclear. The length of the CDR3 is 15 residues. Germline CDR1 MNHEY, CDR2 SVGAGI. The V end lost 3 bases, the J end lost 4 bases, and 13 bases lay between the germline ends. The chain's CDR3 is CASSYKSHAGNTIYF. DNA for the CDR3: TGTGCCAGCAGTTATAAGAGCCACGCAGGAAACACCATATATTTT.

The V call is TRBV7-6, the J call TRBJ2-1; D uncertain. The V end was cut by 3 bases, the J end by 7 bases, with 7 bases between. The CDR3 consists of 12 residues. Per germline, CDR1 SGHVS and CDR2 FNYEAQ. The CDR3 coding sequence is TGTGCCAGCAGCTTTCGTACAAATGAGCAGTTCTTC. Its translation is CASSFRTNEQFF.

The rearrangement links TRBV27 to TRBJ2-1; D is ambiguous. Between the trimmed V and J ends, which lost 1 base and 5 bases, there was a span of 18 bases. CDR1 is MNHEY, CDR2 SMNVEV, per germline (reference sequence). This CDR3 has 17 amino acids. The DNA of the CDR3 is TGTGCCAGCAGTTTATGGCCTACCCCCGGTGGGCACAATGAGCAGTTCTTC. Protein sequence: CASSLWPTPGGHNEQFF.

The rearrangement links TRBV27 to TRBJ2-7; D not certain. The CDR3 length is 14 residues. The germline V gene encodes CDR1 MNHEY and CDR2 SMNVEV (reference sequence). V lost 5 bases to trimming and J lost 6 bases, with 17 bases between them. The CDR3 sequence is CASSISIGAGEQYF. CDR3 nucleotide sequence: TGTGCCAGCAGTATCTCCATCGGTGCAGGCGAGCAGTACTTC.